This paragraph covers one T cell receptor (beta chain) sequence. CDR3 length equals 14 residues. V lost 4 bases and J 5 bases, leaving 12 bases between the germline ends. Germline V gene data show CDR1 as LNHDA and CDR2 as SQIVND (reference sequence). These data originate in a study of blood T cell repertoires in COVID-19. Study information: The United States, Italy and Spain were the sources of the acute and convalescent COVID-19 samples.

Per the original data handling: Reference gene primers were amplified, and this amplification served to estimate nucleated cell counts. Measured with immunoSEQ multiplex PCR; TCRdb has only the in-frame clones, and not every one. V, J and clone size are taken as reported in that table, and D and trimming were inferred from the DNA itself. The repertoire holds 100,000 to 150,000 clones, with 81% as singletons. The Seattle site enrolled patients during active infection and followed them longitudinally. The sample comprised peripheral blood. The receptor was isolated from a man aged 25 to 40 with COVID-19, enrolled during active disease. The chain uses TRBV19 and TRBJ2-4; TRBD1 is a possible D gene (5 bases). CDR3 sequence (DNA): TGTGCCAGTAGTACTCAGGGTGGGCAAAACATTCAGTACTTC. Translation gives CASSTQGGQNIQYF. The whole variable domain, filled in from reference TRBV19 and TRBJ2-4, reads DGGITQSPKYLFRKEGQNVTLSCEQNLNHDAMYWYRQDPGQGLRLIYYSQIVNDFQKGDIAEGYSVSREKKESFPLTVTSAQKNPTAFYLCASSTQGGQNIQYFGAGTRLSVL.